This TCR beta chain is drawn from a study of T cell changes during pregnancy in multiple sclerosis. The CDR3 runs 13 residues. Profiling relied on immunoSEQ multiplex PCR, and the TCRdb table lists in-frame clones only, not all of them. The data show tens of thousands of clones, about 88% seen once. V is TRBV21-1 and J is TRBJ2-7; the tabulated D call, TRBD2, remains unverified against the DNA. TRBV21-1 is a pseudogene. The receptor was derived from a female donor with multiple sclerosis, enrolled in a pregnancy study. The material sequenced was CD8+ T cells from peripheral blood mononuclear cells, taken before pregnancy. The CDR3 sequence is CASSNNRRGEQYF. CDR3 sequence (DNA): TGTGCCAGCAGCAACAACCGTCGGGGCGAGCAGTACTTC.